These 5 T cell receptor beta chains originate from one sample sequenced in a study of T cells in localized non-small cell lung cancer. Generated by immunoSEQ multiplex PCR, the TCRdb table keeps only in-frame clones and is missing some. Altogether 48,000 or so clones are present, roughly 80% being singletons, with the ten largest covering around 17%. Here the sequenced sample was peripheral blood, taken before any cancer treatment. These receptors were obtained from a man between 40 and 69 years old with stage I squamous cell lung carcinoma.

This chain joins TRBV6-5 and TRBJ1-4; D is unclear. This CDR3 has 12 amino acids. Germline V lookup: CDR1 MNHEY, CDR2 SVGAGI. The V end lost 5 bases, the J end lost 10 bases, and 11 bases lay between the germline ends. The CDR3 DNA reads as TGTGCCAGCAGTGAGGAGGTCCGAAAACTGTTTTTT. Translating gives CASSEEVRKLFF.

Here the CDR3 reads CASSLSRGGFYEQYF. In DNA form, the CDR3 reads TGTGCCAGCAGCTTGTCGCGGGGAGGCTTCTACGAGCAGTACTTC. The rearrangement joins TRBV5-6 to TRBJ2-7, with a tentative D call TRBD2 (6 bases). The CDR3 length is 15 residues. V was cut by 1 base and J by 3 bases, with 14 bases left in between. Germline lookup yields CDR1 SGHDT and CDR2 YYEEEE.

CDR3 nucleotides: TGTGCCAACGGGGGAGGGGCTTCAGGAAACACCATATATTTT. Translated, it gives CANGGGASGNTIYF. J is TRBJ1-3 and V is TRBV10-3, with D possibly matching TRBD1 (5 bases). The germline CDR1 and CDR2 sequences are ENHRY and SYGVKD. The CDR3 runs to 14 residues. V lost 10 bases and J lost 4, with 17 bases in between.

This sequence joins TRBV6-5 and TRBJ1-5, with a tentative D call TRBD1 (5 bases). Germline CDR1 MNHEY, CDR2 SVGAGI. The ends were cut back, 3 bases at V and 3 bases at J, with 12 bases in the middle. The CDR3 has 15 amino acids. CDR3 loop: CASSYGLGDNQPQHF. The CDR3 coding sequence is TGTGCCAGCAGTTATGGGCTAGGGGACAATCAGCCCCAGCATTTT.

This sequence joins TRBV4-1 and TRBJ2-5; 11 positions match TRBD2. Trimming took 4 bases from V and 4 from J; bases not matched to a gene: 2. There are 14 residues in the CDR3. Germline CDR1 MGHRA, CDR2 YSYEKL. CDR3 sequence reads: CASSLGTSGETQYF. DNA of the CDR3: TGCGCCAGCAGCCTGGGGACTAGCGGAGAGACCCAGTACTTC.